A single sample gave rise to the 25 T cell receptor beta chains below, sequenced in a study of T cell responses to AZD1222 COVID-19 vaccine. Profiled with immunoSEQ multiplex PCR; TCRdb holds only in-frame clones, not every one. The sample has 150,000 to 180,000 clones, roughly 90% seen once; the top ten hold approximately 1.5%. The sample consisted of peripheral blood, taken 28 days after the second AZD1222 dose. The receptor set was obtained from an adult who received the AZD1222 COVID-19 vaccine.

The table lists this clone with a few counts. The chain has TRBV27 and TRBJ1-2; TRBD1 is a possible D gene (5 bases). From germline, CDR1 is MNHEY and CDR2 SMNVEV (reference sequence). Trimming pared 3 bases from V and 8 bases from J, leaving 13 bases between. The CDR3 loop spans 13 amino acids. Here the CDR3 reads CASSFKGWEGYTF. Written as DNA, the CDR3 is TGTGCCAGCAGTTTCAAGGGGTGGGAAGGCTACACCTTC.

This clone was seen only once. V usage is TRBV9 and J usage is TRBJ2-4, with D possibly matching TRBD2 (5 bases). This CDR3 region has 14 residues. Per germline, CDR1 SGDLS and CDR2 YYNGEE. V was pared by 7 bases and J by 1 base, with 12 bases between. The CDR3: CASAAGGAKNIQYF. The CDR3, as DNA: TGTGCCAGCGCCGCCGGCGGGGCCAAAAACATTCAGTACTTC.

Remarks on this clone: This CDR3 is also generated by other DNA sequences in the sample. The chain joins TRBV5-1 to TRBJ2-1; 13 bases fit TRBD2. The V gene's germline CDR1 is SGHRS and CDR2 YFSETQ. The CDR3 has 14 residues. V gave up 2 bases and J gave up 9 bases; unmatched junction bases: 2. The CDR3 bases are TGCGCCAGCAGCTTCCGACTAGCGGGAGGTGAGCAGTTCTTC. Its translation is CASSFRLAGGEQFF. The full variable domain, completed using reference TRBV5-1 and TRBJ2-1, is KAGVTQTPRYLIKTRGQQVTLSCSPISGHRSVSWYQQTPGQGLQFLFEYFSETQRNKGNFPGRFSGRQFSNSRSEMNVSTLELGDSALYLCASSFRLAGGEQFFGPGTRLTVL.

The chain is built from TRBV19 and TRBJ1-5; maybe TRBD1 (5 bases). CDR3 length: 15 residues. The germline CDR1 and CDR2 sequences are LNHDA and SQIVND (reference sequence). Trimming stripped 7 bases from V and 7 bases from J, with 20 bases between. The CDR3 DNA reads TGTGCCAGTACCATAACAGGCGCCGCCAGGCAGCCCCAGCATTTT. Encoded protein: CASTITGAARQPQHF.

The chain has TRBV28 and TRBJ1-1; possibly TRBD1 for D (6 bases). Per the germline V gene, CDR1 is MDHEN and CDR2 is SYDVKM. The CDR3 is made up of 13 amino acids. Deletions cut 6 bases from V and 3 bases from J, with 11 bases between. The CDR3 spells CASRQGLHTEAFF. The CDR3 DNA sequence: TGTGCCAGCAGACAGGGATTACACACTGAAGCTTTCTTT.

The chain links TRBV7-9 to TRBJ2-1; D is uncertain. CDR1 SEHNR and CDR2 FQNEAQ come from the germline V gene (reference sequence). The CDR3 is 14 amino acids. The germline V and J ends were trimmed by 5 bases and 4 bases, with 12 bases remaining between them. The DNA of the CDR3 is TGTGCCAGCAGCCCAGAACCAGTGTACAATGAGCAGTTCTTC. It encodes CASSPEPVYNEQFF.

The chain recombines TRBV7-3 with TRBJ1-1; D remains unclear. This CDR3 contains 13 residues. Trimming shortened V by 5 bases and J by 5 bases, and 12 bases separated the two germline ends. CDR1 SGHTA and CDR2 FQGTGA come from the germline V gene. The CDR3 here is CASSAPGRTEAFF. Written as DNA, the CDR3 is TGTGCCAGCAGCGCCCCGGGGAGGACTGAAGCTTTCTTT.

This chain links TRBV7-8 with TRBJ1-1, with a weak D call TRBD1 (5 bases). The germline V and J ends were trimmed by 5 bases and 1 base, with 17 bases remaining between them. This CDR3 contains 16 residues. CDR1 and CDR2 from the germline V gene are SGHVS and FQNEAQ. The CDR3: CASSPTGTAANTEAFF. The CDR3 coding sequence is TGTGCCAGCAGCCCAACCGGGACGGCGGCGAACACTGAAGCTTTCTTT.

This rearrangement joins TRBV27 to TRBJ1-5; tentatively, D is TRBD1 (5 bases). The CDR3 covers 15 residues. Trimming took 6 bases from V and 5 from J, leaving 17 bases between them. Germline lookup yields CDR1 MNHEY and CDR2 SMNVEV (reference sequence). The CDR3 DNA is TGTGCCAGCAGACTCAGGGCGCTGTCGGATCAGCCCCAGCATTTT. This encodes CASRLRALSDQPQHF.

The chain joins TRBV10-2 to TRBJ2-7; 10 bases line up with TRBD2. CDR1 WSHSY and CDR2 SAAADI come from the germline V gene. The CDR3 contains 14 residues. The V gene end was trimmed by 7 bases and the J gene end by 9 bases; junction bases not matched to a gene: 12. This CDR3 reads CASIPELAGAGQYF. CDR3 DNA sequence: TGCGCCAGCATCCCCGAGCTAGCGGGAGCGGGGCAGTACTTC.

The chain carries TRBV5-1 and TRBJ2-6; D is unresolved. CDR1 is SGHRS, CDR2 YFSETQ, per germline. The CDR3 runs 15 residues. V was cut by 0 bases and J by 3 bases, with 7 bases left in between. This CDR3 reads CASSLAERGANVLTF. DNA for the CDR3: TGCGCCAGCAGCTTGGCCGAGCGTGGGGCCAACGTCCTGACTTTC.

The chain joins TRBV2 to TRBJ1-1, with D perhaps TRBD1 (6 bases). Germline V gene sequence: CDR1 SNHLY, CDR2 FYNNEI. CDR3 size: 14 residues. Trimming shortened V by 5 bases and J by 4 bases, and 14 bases separated the two germline ends. The CDR3 reads CASSHREAGTEAFF. The CDR3 DNA is TGTGCCAGCAGTCACAGGGAAGCGGGCACTGAAGCTTTCTTT. The whole variable domain, remainder taken from reference TRBV2 and TRBJ1-1, is EPEVTQTPSHQVTQMGQEVILRCVPISNHLYFYWYRQILGQKVEFLVSFYNNEISEKSEIFDDQFSVERPDGSNFTLKIRSTKLEDSAMYFCASSHREAGTEAFFGQGTRLTVV.

The chain links TRBV5-1 to TRBJ2-1, with D uncertain. The germline gives CDR1 SGHRS, CDR2 YFSETQ. V was cut by 2 bases and J by 6 bases, with 9 bases left in between. This CDR3 comprises 13 residues. The CDR3 coding sequence is TGCGCCAGCAGCTTACCCCCGGCCAATGAGCAGTTCTTC. This sequence encodes CASSLPPANEQFF. Full variable domain (outside the CDR3, taken from reference TRBV5-1 and TRBJ2-1): KAGVTQTPRYLIKTRGQQVTLSCSPISGHRSVSWYQQTPGQGLQFLFEYFSETQRNKGNFPGRFSGRQFSNSRSEMNVSTLELGDSALYLCASSLPPANEQFFGPGTRLTVL.

This clone showed up just a few times. V is TRBV9 and J is TRBJ1-1; D is unresolved. Germline V lookup: CDR1 SGDLS, CDR2 YYNGEE. The CDR3 contains 12 residues. The V and J ends lost 0 bases and 5 bases respectively, with 5 bases between them. The CDR3 bases are TGTGCCAGCAGCGTAGCCGGGACTGAAGCTTTCTTT. It specifies CASSVAGTEAFF.

The chain combines TRBV5-1 with TRBJ2-2; 10 nucleotides align to TRBD2. J gave up 7 bases and V 3 bases, and 9 bases lay outside the gene matches. Per germline, CDR1 SGHRS and CDR2 YFSETQ. The CDR3 is made up of 16 amino acids. The CDR3 protein is CASSSASGSPGGELFF. CDR3 bases: TGCGCCAGCAGCTCCGCTAGCGGGAGTCCGGGCGGGGAGCTGTTTTTT.

This chain links TRBV19 with TRBJ2-7, with D possibly being TRBD1 (5 bases). The germline gives CDR1 LNHDA, CDR2 SQIVND (reference sequence). This CDR3 comprises 15 residues. Trimming stripped 4 bases from V and 0 bases from J, with 13 bases between. The CDR3 DNA sequence: TGTGCCAGTAGTACCTACAGGTTGAACTCCTACGAGCAGTACTTC. Translated, it gives CASSTYRLNSYEQYF.

The CDR3 loop is CASSERRLTSSGANVLTF. The CDR3 coding sequence is TGTGCCAGCAGTGAAAGGCGGCTTACTTCCTCTGGGGCCAACGTCCTGACTTTC. The V gene is TRBV6-1, the J gene TRBJ2-6; no clear D. Germline V lookup: CDR1 MNHNS, CDR2 SASEGT. This CDR3 is built from 18 residues. The V gene lost 2 bases and the J gene lost 0 bases, with 14 bases spanning the gap.

J is TRBJ2-7 and V is TRBV3-1 (or the pseudogene TRBV3-2); tentative D call: TRBD1 (6 bases). This CDR3 is built from 12 residues. Looked up from germline, CDR1 is LGHDT and CDR2 is YNNKEL (reference sequence). V lost 7 bases and J lost 4, with 11 bases in between. This CDR3 is CASTSTGYEQYF. The DNA of the CDR3 is TGTGCCAGCACCTCAACAGGGTACGAGCAGTACTTC.

This chain links TRBV6-5 with TRBJ1-4; D remains unclear. This CDR3 has 13 amino acids. Trimming cost V 6 bases and J 5 bases, with 10 bases left between them. The V gene's germline CDR1 is MNHEY and CDR2 SVGAGI. CDR3 nucleotides: TGTGCCAGCAGAACTACGGGGAATGAAAAACTGTTTTTT. Amino acid sequence: CASRTTGNEKLFF.

V and J are TRBV9 and TRBJ1-1; D possibly corresponds to TRBD1 (5 bases). The length of the CDR3 is 12 residues. Per the germline V gene, CDR1 is SGDLS and CDR2 is YYNGEE. V gave up 4 bases and J gave up 5 bases, with 9 bases separating them. This CDR3 reads CASSPGLTEAFF. CDR3 nucleotide sequence: TGTGCCAGCAGCCCGGGGCTTACTGAAGCTTTCTTT. The variable domain in full, completed from reference TRBV9 and TRBJ1-1, reads DSGVTQTPKHLITATGQRVTLRCSPRSGDLSVYWYQQSLDQGLQFLIQYYNGEERAKGNILERFSAQQFPDLHSELNLSSLELGDSALYFCASSPGLTEAFFGQGTRLTVV.

The chain recombines TRBV18 with TRBJ2-7, with D tentatively TRBD2 (6 bases). Germline CDR1 is KGHSH and CDR2 is LQKENI. The CDR3 extends over 14 amino acids. Trimming removed 6 bases at V and 5 bases at J, with 17 bases between. Here the CDR3 DNA reads TGTGCCAGCTCCGAATCCGCGGGACTCCACGAGCAGTACTTC. Its translation: CASSESAGLHEQYF.

CDR3: CASSVGSGELFF. The CDR3 bases are TGTGCCAGCAGCGTAGGGTCCGGGGAGCTGTTTTTT. V usage is TRBV9 and J usage is TRBJ2-2; no definite D call. Per the germline V gene, CDR1 is SGDLS and CDR2 is YYNGEE. The germline V and J ends were trimmed by 0 bases and 6 bases, with 3 bases remaining between them. This CDR3 is 12 amino acids long.

This chain uses TRBV4-1 with TRBJ1-1; D remains ambiguous. Trimming removed 4 bases at V and 1 base at J, with 4 bases between. This CDR3 region has 12 residues. Looked up from germline, CDR1 is MGHRA and CDR2 is YSYEKL. The CDR3 sequence is CASSLPNTEAFF. DNA for the CDR3: TGCGCCAGCAGCCTACCGAACACTGAAGCTTTCTTT.

The chain links TRBV27 to TRBJ2-1; 7 bases agree with TRBD1. This CDR3 is 17 amino acids long. CDR1 is MNHEY, CDR2 SMNVEV, per germline (reference sequence). The V segment lost 4 bases and the J segment 2 bases; nucleotides outside the gene matches: 11. In nucleotides, the CDR3 is TGTGCCAGCAGTTCACCCGACAGGGTAATTGCCTACAATGAGCAGTTCTTC. It translates to CASSSPDRVIAYNEQFF.

This clone was detected once. This sequence joins TRBV7-8 and TRBJ2-7, with D possibly TRBD1 on 6 matching bases. Germline values: CDR1 SGHVS, CDR2 FQNEAQ. V shed 6 bases and J shed 2 bases, with 14 bases lying between them. The CDR3 extends over 14 amino acids. The CDR3 reads CASSRLQGTYEQYF. The CDR3 bases are TGTGCCAGCAGTCGGTTACAGGGCACCTACGAGCAGTACTTC.